This T cell receptor (beta chain) was identified during a study of blood T cell repertoires in COVID-19. As for the study in general: Spain, Italy and the United States supplied samples that represented acute and convalescent COVID-19.

This clone is a singleton in its sample. CDR3 size: 19 residues. With V trimmed by 5 bases and J by 2 bases, 13 bases remained unmatched. The germline gives CDR1 SGHRS, CDR2 YFSETQ. In the original processing: Amplification from reference gene primers served as the basis for estimated nucleated cell counts. Generated by immunoSEQ multiplex PCR, the TCRdb table keeps only in-frame clones and is missing some. From that table come the V and J calls and clone size; the DNA was used to work out D and trimming. The sample lists nearly 300,000 clones; just under 90% were seen once. This TCR was sampled from a woman in her fifties or sixties who had been exposed to COVID-19. Sequencing was carried out using PBMCs or T cells enriched from blood (not recorded which). This chain joins TRBV5-1 and TRBJ2-1; 13 bases align to TRBD2. The CDR3 DNA sequence: TGCGCCAGCAGACCGCAGGGGTTACTAGCGGGGGGGACCTACAATGAGCAGTTCTTC. This encodes CASRPQGLLAGGTYNEQFF.